This note documents a single T cell receptor beta chain sequence. The data derive from a study of Tregs in tolerant kidney transplant recipients. Study as a whole: Recipients received nonmyeloablative bone marrow transplants from related graft donors, with transient mixed chimerism.

Trimming took 2 bases from V and 6 from J; bases not matched to a gene: 8. This CDR3 comprises 16 residues. The germline gives CDR1 MDHEN, CDR2 SYDVKM. This table comes from immunoSEQ multiplex PCR, and its TCRdb copy is limited to in-frame clones, with some not included. Here the sample spans 90,000 to 130,000 clones, around 91% being singletons. Material: CD4+ T cells from blood, obtained before the transplant. The V gene is TRBV28, the J gene TRBJ2-7, with 12 bases aligning to TRBD1. The origin of this receptor is a human donor who received a combined kidney and bone marrow transplant. CDR3 sequence reads: CASSLLFGTGGREQYF. The CDR3 DNA follows: TGTGCCAGCAGTTTACTTTTCGGGACAGGGGGCCGCGAGCAGTACTTC.